One and the same sample provided the 31 T cell receptor beta chains below, sequenced in a study of T cells in Graves' hyperthyroidism and ophthalmopathy. RNA transcripts yielded amplified TCR beta CDR3 regions. TCR CDR3 underwent first-round RT-PCR with the HTBI primer set. TCRdb re-called the multiplex PCR reads with MiXCR, one entry per CDR3 protein. The sample yields roughly 740,000 distinct CDR3 sequences, around 17% seen once. The sequencing input was blood. The receptors were gathered from a man in his late teens or twenties with Graves' hyperthyroidism.

The sample holds a few counts of this clonotype. The chain joins TRBV29-1 to TRBJ2-5; 9 nucleotides line up with TRBD1. The trim removed 6 bases at V and 5 bases at J, leaving 7 bases unmatched. The germline gives CDR1 SQVTM, CDR2 ANQGSEA. The CDR3 consists of 13 residues. The CDR3, as DNA: TGCAGCGTGCTAACAGGGGGCGGTGAGACCCAGTACTTC. Its translation: CSVLTGGGETQYF.

This clonotype was picked up a small number of times. The V gene is TRBV10-3, the J gene TRBJ1-2, with D possibly being TRBD1 (5 bases). CDR3 length: 14 residues. The germline CDR1 and CDR2 sequences are ENHRY and SYGVKD. V gave up 5 bases and J gave up 8 bases, with 18 bases separating them. The CDR3: CAISQGNGKRGYTF. In DNA form, the CDR3 reads TGTGCCATCAGTCAGGGAAACGGGAAGCGCGGCTACACCTTC.

The V gene is TRBV28, the J gene TRBJ1-5; D perhaps matches TRBD1 (6 bases). Per the germline V gene, CDR1 is MDHEN and CDR2 is SYDVKM. The V gene lost 2 bases and the J gene lost 3 bases, with 23 bases spanning the gap. This CDR3 is built from 19 residues. CDR3 loop: CASSLIGDNRGEINQPQHF. The CDR3 DNA reads as TGTGCCAGCAGTTTAATTGGGGACAATCGGGGGGAAATCAATCAGCCCCAGCATTTT.

Comments on this clonotype: This could be a read error, since a much larger clone is one nucleotide away. J is TRBJ2-1 and V is TRBV6-2 or TRBV6-3, with D perhaps TRBD1 (5 bases). The J call may be mistaken, given a closer DNA end match to TRBJ2-7. CDR1 and CDR2 from the germline V gene are MNHEY and SVGEGT. The CDR3 runs 18 residues. The CDR3 DNA sequence: TGTGCCAGCAGTTACCCATCGCAGGGCTGGGGCTCCTACAATGAGCAGTACTTC. Protein sequence: CASSYPSQGWGSYNEQYF.

This clonotype has just a few counts. The CDR3 loop is CSARATSAYEQYF. The CDR3, as DNA: TGCAGTGCTAGGGCAACTAGCGCCTACGAGCAGTACTTC. The chain carries TRBV20-1 and TRBJ2-7; TRBD2 aligns across 7 bases. The length of the CDR3 is 13 residues. Germline V gene sequence: CDR1 DFQATT, CDR2 SNEGSKA (reference sequence). V lost 3 bases and J lost 2; bases outside the gene matches: 4.

V usage is TRBV4-1 and J usage is TRBJ2-3, with TRBD2 matching over 16 bases. The V gene end was trimmed by 2 bases and the J gene end by 9 bases; junction bases not matched to a gene: 8. Germline values: CDR1 MGHRA, CDR2 YSYEKL. The CDR3 has 17 residues. In DNA form, the CDR3 reads TGCGCCAGCAGCCAACCGGGACTAGCGGGAGGGGGGGCCACGCAGTATTTT. Translating it yields CASSQPGLAGGGATQYF.

V is TRBV4-1 and J is TRBJ2-1, with 7 bases that match TRBD2. J lost 9 bases, V lost 1 base, and 9 bases had no gene match. Germline V gene data show CDR1 as MGHRA and CDR2 as YSYEKL. The CDR3 totals 15 residues. CDR3 nucleotide sequence: TGCGCCAGCAGCCAAGGGGAGGGAGAACTGATTGAGCAGTTCTTC. Residues: CASSQGEGELIEQFF.

This chain connects TRBV5-5 to TRBJ1-3; D is unclear. The CDR3 sequence is 14 residues long. The germline V gene has CDR1 SGHKS and CDR2 YYEKEE (reference sequence). Trimming cost V 4 bases and J 0 bases, with 8 bases left between them. The CDR3 coding sequence is TGTGCCAGCAGCACCGGGGACTCTGGAAACACCATATATTTT. Translated: CASSTGDSGNTIYF. Using reference TRBV5-5 and TRBJ1-3 for the parts outside the CDR3, the full variable domain is DAGVTQSPTHLIKTRGQQVTLRCSPISGHKSVSWYQQVLGQGPQFIFQYYEKEERGRGNFPDRFSARQFPNYSSELNVNALLLGDSALYLCASSTGDSGNTIYFGEGSWLTVV.

This clonotype was counted ten times or more. CDR3 region: CAWSVPFVNQETQYF. The DNA for the CDR3 is TGTGCCTGGAGTGTACCTTTCGTAAACCAAGAGACCCAGTACTTC. The V gene is TRBV30, the J gene TRBJ2-5; no reliable D call. Germline loops: CDR1 GTSNPN, CDR2 SVGIG (reference sequence). This CDR3 region has 15 residues. Trimming took 0 bases from V and 0 from J, leaving 11 bases between them.

In its sample, this clonotype was seen many times. The V and J genes are TRBV6-1 and TRBJ2-7; 8 bases align to TRBD1. This CDR3 has 15 amino acids. CDR1 MNHNS and CDR2 SASEGT come from the germline V gene. Losses at the gene ends were 4 bases for V and 0 bases for J; bases not matched to a gene: 5. DNA for the CDR3: TGTGCCAGCAGTGCATACAGGGGGAGCTCCTACGAGCAGTACTTC. Translation gives CASSAYRGSSYEQYF.

This clonotype was counted many times. One end of the junction fails to match germline, which may point to a read error. The chain couples TRBV7-2 to TRBJ2-3; 10 bases are a match to TRBD2. CDR1 SGHTA and CDR2 FQGNSA come from the germline V gene. The CDR3 covers 14 residues. This CDR3 reads CASSLAGVSDTQYF. CDR3 DNA sequence: TGTGCCAGCAGCCTAGCGGGAGTATCAGATACGCAGTATTTT.

The rearrangement uses TRBV19 and TRBJ2-7; D is perhaps TRBD1 (5 bases). Trimming cost V 0 bases and J 0 bases, with 9 bases left between them. This CDR3 is 15 amino acids long. Germline assignment: CDR1 LNHDA and CDR2 SQIVND (reference sequence). The CDR3 DNA reads as TGTGCCAGTAGTATAGATCGTGACAGCTCCTACGAGCAGTACTTC. Translating it yields CASSIDRDSSYEQYF.

The chain combines TRBV28 with TRBJ2-3; D ambiguous. Germline CDR1 reads MDHEN; CDR2 reads SYDVKM. The CDR3 totals 12 residues. V was trimmed by 1 base and J by 7 bases, leaving 6 bases between them. CDR3 sequence: CASSLYVHTQYF. The CDR3 DNA reads as TGTGCCAGCAGTTTATACGTACATACGCAGTATTTT. Full variable domain (missing parts from reference TRBV28 and TRBJ2-3): DVKVTQSSRYLVKRTGEKVFLECVQDMDHENMFWYRQDPGLGLRLIYFSYDVKMKEKGDIPEGYSVSREKKERFSLILESASTNQTSMYLCASSLYVHTQYFGPGTRLTVL.

This clonotype occurred a few times. The chain joins TRBV7-9 to TRBJ2-2; possibly TRBD2 for D (5 bases). CDR1 is SEHNR, CDR2 FQNEAQ, per germline (reference sequence). V was pared by 7 bases and J by 6 bases, with 9 bases between. The CDR3 totals 12 residues. CDR3 coding DNA: TGTGCCAGCACCCCGGGGTCCGGGGAGCTGTTTTTT. Its translation is CASTPGSGELFF.

The table lists this clonotype with many counts. The chain uses TRBV20-1 and TRBJ2-1, with D tentatively TRBD2 (5 bases). This CDR3 spans 14 amino acids. CDR1 is DFQATT, CDR2 SNEGSKA, per germline (reference sequence). V shed 1 base and J shed 9 bases, with 16 bases lying between them. The chain's CDR3 is CSARGLGSGSEQFF. The CDR3 DNA is TGCAGTGCTAGAGGGCTAGGGAGTGGCAGTGAGCAGTTCTTC.

The rearrangement uses TRBV20-1 and TRBJ2-1; the match to TRBD2 covers 10 bases. The germline V gene has CDR1 DFQATT and CDR2 SNEGSKA (reference sequence). The CDR3 has 14 amino acids. V shed 5 bases, J shed 5 bases, and the junction held 6 bases outside the gene matches. The CDR3 protein is CSASRSGRDNEQFF. DNA of the CDR3: TGCAGTGCTTCCAGGAGCGGGAGGGACAATGAGCAGTTCTTC.

The chain joins TRBV20-1 to TRBJ1-5; D not resolved. Germline-derived CDR1 and CDR2 are DFQATT and SNEGSKA (reference sequence). V lost 2 bases and J lost 5, with 13 bases in between. The CDR3 sequence is 14 residues long. CDR3 DNA sequence: TGCAGTGCTAGATCCCCCGAAGGACATCAGCCCCAGCATTTT. Translated: CSARSPEGHQPQHF.

There are many counts of this clonotype. The gene calls are TRBV5-6 and TRBJ2-3; the D is unclear. The CDR3 runs to 14 residues. Trimming cost V 0 bases and J 2 bases, with 7 bases left between them. Germline V lookup: CDR1 SGHDT, CDR2 YYEEEE. In DNA form, the CDR3 reads TGTGCCAGCAGCTTGGACTCAGTCACAGATACGCAGTATTTT. Translated: CASSLDSVTDTQYF.

This clonotype was seen a handful of times. A much larger clone differs from this one at a single base, so this may be a read error. The chain links TRBV6-1 to TRBJ2-7, with 7 bases lining up with TRBD1. The CDR3 is 15 residues long. Losses at the gene ends were 4 bases for V and 3 bases for J; bases not matched to a gene: 9. Per the germline V gene, CDR1 is MNHNS and CDR2 is SASEGT. The CDR3 loop reads CASSGTGTAYYEQYF. CDR3 sequence (DNA): TGTGCCAGCAGTGGAACCGGGACAGCTTACTACGAGCAGTACTTC.

This clonotype was picked up many times. This rearrangement joins TRBV7-9 to TRBJ1-1; no firm D call. Deletions cut 6 bases from V and 2 bases from J, with 7 bases between. Germline V gene data show CDR1 as SEHNR and CDR2 as FQNEAQ (reference sequence). This CDR3 spans 12 amino acids. As DNA, the CDR3 is TGTGCCAGCAGTTACCCAAACACTGAAGCTTTCTTT. It specifies CASSYPNTEAFF.

This clonotype was recorded at least ten times. This chain links TRBV9 with TRBJ2-5; 7 nucleotides align to TRBD1. V was clipped by 3 bases and J by 3 bases; unmatched bases: 5. In germline, CDR1 is SGDLS, CDR2 YYNGEE. CDR3 length: 14 residues. This CDR3 reads CASSEGQLKETQYF. The CDR3, as DNA: TGTGCCAGCAGCGAGGGACAGCTCAAAGAGACCCAGTACTTC.

V and J are TRBV5-4 and TRBJ2-3; tentatively, D is TRBD1 (6 bases). V dropped 5 bases and J dropped 0 bases, with 19 bases sitting between them. This CDR3 spans 17 amino acids. From germline, CDR1 is SGHNT and CDR2 YYREEE (reference sequence). The CDR3 DNA sequence: TGTGCCAGCAGACCCGTACCACAGGGTCTCAGCACAGATACGCAGTATTTT. Amino acid sequence: CASRPVPQGLSTDTQYF.

The chain has TRBV24-1 and TRBJ2-6; 9 nucleotides agree with TRBD1. The V and J ends lost 5 bases and 1 base, in that order; junction bases with no gene match: 5. CDR3 size: 17 residues. CDR1 and CDR2 (germline): KGHDR, SFDVKD. The CDR3 DNA sequence: TGTGCCACCAGTGCCGGGACAGGGTGGTCTGGGGCCAACGTCCTGACTTTC. Translation gives CATSAGTGWSGANVLTF.

This clonotype occurred many times. The chain joins TRBV5-1 to TRBJ1-5; D not certain. Germline values: CDR1 SGHRS, CDR2 YFSETQ. V lost 0 bases, J lost 4 bases, and 8 bases lay in between. The CDR3 runs to 14 residues. For the CDR3, the DNA is TGCGCCAGCAGCTTGGGCCAGCCGAATCAGCCCCAGCATTTT. It codes for CASSLGQPNQPQHF.

The chain uses TRBV12-5 and TRBJ2-2; TRBD1 aligns across 7 bases. Germline values: CDR1 LGHNT, CDR2 FRNRAP. The ends lost 3 bases at V and 0 bases at J; junction bases unmatched: 4. This CDR3 spans 16 amino acids. The chain's CDR3 is CASGFRTGANTGELFF. In DNA, the CDR3 is TGTGCTAGTGGTTTTCGGACAGGAGCGAACACCGGGGAGCTGTTTTTT.

This clonotype was picked up a small number of times. The chain employs TRBV5-4 and TRBJ2-5; D perhaps matches TRBD2 (5 bases). The germline V gene encodes CDR1 SGHNT and CDR2 YYREEE (reference sequence). The CDR3 extends over 14 amino acids. V shed 4 bases and J shed 5 bases, with 15 bases lying between them. In DNA, the CDR3 is TGTGCCAGCAGCGGTGGAAGCGGAGCGGAGACCCAGTACTTC. This sequence encodes CASSGGSGAETQYF.

This clonotype showed up many times. V and J are TRBV28 and TRBJ1-5, with 8 bases fitting TRBD1. Looked up from germline, CDR1 is MDHEN and CDR2 is SYDVKM. Trimming removed 3 bases from V and 7 bases from J; junction bases left unmatched: 8. The CDR3 is 15 residues long. CDR3 protein: CASSFFGQGGQPQHF. The CDR3 DNA follows: TGTGCCAGCAGTTTCTTCGGACAGGGCGGGCAGCCCCAGCATTTT.

The sample holds a few counts of this clonotype. This rearrangement joins TRBV5-5 to TRBJ2-1, with 7 bases aligning to TRBD2. Unmatched junction bases numbered 15, after V lost 3 bases and J lost 0 bases. The CDR3 totals 19 residues. CDR1 and CDR2 (germline): SGHKS, YYEKEE (reference sequence). The CDR3 protein is CASSYLFASGISSYNEQFF. DNA for the CDR3: TGTGCCAGCAGCTATCTCTTTGCTAGCGGAATAAGCTCCTACAATGAGCAGTTCTTC.

This clonotype occurred a few times. The chain carries TRBV30 and TRBJ1-3; maybe TRBD1 (6 bases). Germline V gene lookup returns CDR1 GTSNPN and CDR2 SVGIG (reference sequence). This CDR3 comprises 15 residues. V lost 1 base and J 3 bases, leaving 13 bases between the germline ends. CDR3 nucleotide sequence: TGTGCCTGGAGTGCCCGGAGGGGGTTTGGAAACACCATATATTTT. Its protein product is CAWSARRGFGNTIYF.

This clonotype was counted at least ten times. This chain joins TRBV27 and TRBJ2-7; 7 bases line up with TRBD2. The trim removed 3 bases at V and 3 bases at J, leaving 8 bases unmatched. The CDR3 sequence is 15 residues long. Germline CDR1 MNHEY, CDR2 SMNVEV (reference sequence). CDR3 protein: CASSFEAGALYEQYF. In DNA form, the CDR3 reads TGTGCCAGCAGTTTTGAGGCGGGAGCACTCTACGAGCAGTACTTC.

V usage is TRBV5-1 and J usage is TRBJ2-1; unclear D gene. The germline gives CDR1 SGHRS, CDR2 YFSETQ. V lost 2 bases and J 9 bases, leaving 18 bases between the germline ends. CDR3 length: 15 residues. The CDR3 region has the DNA TGCGCCAGCAGCTTCTCTAGTGGGTACCGTGGTGAGCAGTTCTTC. This codes for CASSFSSGYRGEQFF.